Listed below are T cell receptor beta chains from one sample, sequenced in a study of blood T cell repertoires in COVID-19. Repertoires were generated with immunoSEQ multiplex PCR, while TCRdb's copy carries only in-frame clones and drops some. The sample shows about 330,000 clones, 70% to 90% of them seen only once. The sequenced sample was PBMCs or T cells enriched from blood (not recorded which). Receptor source: a woman aged 18-35 years who had recovered from COVID-19. Both conserved end residues are part of each CDR3. A D gene is named only where the DNA matches it firmly. Some rows mark clone size as missing; the rest say once, few, many or name a class of expanded clone.

>TRBD1|TRBV2|-|TRBJ1-2
TGTGCCAGCAGTTACAGGGGAGACTATGGCTACACCTTC
CASSYRGDYGYTF
>TRBD1|TRBV6-4|-|TRBJ1-4
TGTGCCAGCAGCCCCCGGGACAGGGTGTTTCTAACTAATGAAAAACTGTTTTTT
CASSPRDRVFLTNEKLFF
>-|TRBV12-5|-|TRBJ2-2
TGTGCTAGTGGTTCCTCACAGGACACCGGGGAGCTGTTTTTT
CASGSSQDTGELFF
>-|TRBV19|once|TRBJ1-1
TGTGCCAGCTCGACAGCCATGAACACTGAAGCTTTCTTT
CASSTAMNTEAFF
>-|TRBV19|-|TRBJ1-1
TGTGCCAGTAGTGGGCAGGGCGCTGTGAACACTGAAGCTTTCTTT
CASSGQGAVNTEAFF
>TRBD2|TRBV2|-|TRBJ2-7
TGTGCCAGCAGTTTTGAGGACGGGGGGAATTACTACGAGCAGTACTTC
CASSFEDGGNYYEQYF
>TRBD2|TRBV3-1/TRBV3-2|-|TRBJ2-3
TGTGCCAGCAGCCAAGATGGGGAGGGAGAAGATTGGGGACCCACAGATACGCAGTATTTT
CASSQDGEGEDWGPTDTQYF
>TRBD1|TRBV5-1|-|TRBJ1-2
TGCGCCAGCAGCTTGTCACTCGGACAGGGGGATCGTAGCTATGGCTACACCTTC
CASSLSLGQGDRSYGYTF
>TRBD1|TRBV29-1|once|TRBJ1-4
TGCAGCGTCCTCGGGGACAGGGGGGTTGAGGAAAAACTGTTTTTT
CSVLGDRGVEEKLFF
>-|TRBV10-3|-|TRBJ2-1
TGTGCCATCAGACAGGGCGACCGTAATGAGCAGTTCTTC
CAIRQGDRNEQFF
>-|TRBV7-9|-|TRBJ2-1
TGTGCCAGCAGCTTAGGACTGACCAATGAGCAGTTCTTC
CASSLGLTNEQFF
>-|TRBV30|once|TRBJ1-5
TGTGCCTGGAGCCCGGGGGGACATCAGCCCCAGCATTTT
CAWSPGGHQPQHF